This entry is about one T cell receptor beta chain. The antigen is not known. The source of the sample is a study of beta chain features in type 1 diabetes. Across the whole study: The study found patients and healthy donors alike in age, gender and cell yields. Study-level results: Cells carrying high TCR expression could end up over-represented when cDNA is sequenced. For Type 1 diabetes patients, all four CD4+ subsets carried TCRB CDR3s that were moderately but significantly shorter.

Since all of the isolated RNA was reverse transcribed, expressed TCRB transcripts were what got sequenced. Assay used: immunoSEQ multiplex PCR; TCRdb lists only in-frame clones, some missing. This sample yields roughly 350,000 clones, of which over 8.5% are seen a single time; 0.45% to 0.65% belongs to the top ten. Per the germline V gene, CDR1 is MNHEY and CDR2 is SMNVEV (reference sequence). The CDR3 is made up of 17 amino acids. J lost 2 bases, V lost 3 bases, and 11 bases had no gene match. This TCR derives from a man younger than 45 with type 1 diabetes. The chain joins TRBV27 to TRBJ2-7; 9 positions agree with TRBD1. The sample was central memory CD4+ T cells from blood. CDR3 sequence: CASSFSLPGQGPYEQYF. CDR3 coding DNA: TGTGCCAGCAGTTTTTCTCTACCGGGACAGGGTCCCTACGAGCAGTACTTC.